The entry below gives a single T cell receptor beta chain sequence along with its context. Its antigen remains undetermined. Per-base quality was not reported, and no clone a single base away is much larger than it. Library preparation used 5' RACE. Instrument used: Illumina HiSeq 2000. Template switching added a universal primer binding site, and the final cDNA carried a unique molecular identifier that allowed TCR cDNA molecules to be counted accurately. Specific primers in the conserved constant-segment region were used to synthesize first-strand cDNA for TCR alpha and beta chains. To control for contamination, every cDNA library carried two barcodes: a SMART-Mk sample barcode plus Illumina barcodes. TruSeq adapter sequences along with Illumina sample barcodes were introduced in two successive PCR steps. The TCR alpha and beta cDNA libraries were sequenced on the Illumina HiSeq platform using custom primers. In the source study's methods: MiGEC was used to process raw reads and extract unique molecular identifiers, and MiXCR was used to find CDR3 positions. Recombination models were inferred per individual with the repgenHMM and IGoR tools using an EM algorithm. Shared clonotypes were analyzed with the tcR package in R, and sharing was normalized by the product of cloneset sizes. To study raw recombination free of thymic and clonal selection effects, out-of-frame nonproductive sequences were analyzed. TCRdb took the public reads, trimmed them with fastp at Q25, ran MiXCR for clone calling and kept in-frame beta chains. Every distinct CDR3 protein forms one entry, paired with its most common genes and DNA. The V and J calls were determined by TCRdb, not by the authors. This sample is represented by a few hundred thousand distinct CDR3 sequences; 9.5% to 15% of them were singletons. About 3.9% of the sample is in the top ten clones.

The source of the sample is a study of identical twins (dated by TCRdb to 2016 to 2018). With regard to the full study: To test whether fetal clonotypes persist, this study deep-sequenced TCR alpha and beta repertoires from monozygotic twins, from unrelated adults of various ages, and from cord blood. To rule out contamination, replicate twin experiments were performed at different times with different library preparation protocols.

V loses 0 bases, J loses 3 bases, and the germline ends lie 12 bases apart. CDR1 and CDR2 are read off the germline V gene as LGHNA and YNFKEQ. From cysteine to phenylalanine, the CDR3 is 15 amino acids long. Kept here is only the CDR3 DNA, which spans 45 bases and is read in frame from base 1. Every donor was a healthy Caucasian. The twin cohort consisted of three pairs of female monozygotic twins, all aged about 18 to 29 years. Miltenyi CD45RO+ enrichment and human naive T-cell isolation kits were used to isolate memory (CD45RO+) and naive T cells from PBMC. Study-wide findings and limitations: Compared with coincidental sharing between unrelated individuals, an excess of low generation-probability sequences was observed among out-of-frame TCR alpha sequences shared between twins. Fewer insertions were carried by abundant cord blood beta clonotypes, a similar but weaker trend appeared in young adult naive repertoires, and no such trend appeared in memory repertoires. Invariant T cells such as MAIT and iNKT could partly confound zero-insertion analyses, though diverse VJ usage argued against this for most clonotypes. In beta out-of-frame sequences, excess twin sharing was weaker, because having fewer shared sequences lowered the signal-to-noise ratio. In monozygotic twins, recombination models systematically underestimated out-of-frame TCR alpha sharing, but the models matched the sharing seen between unrelated individuals. Because the same donors could not be followed over many years, conclusions were based on cross-sectional statistical analysis.

The data were also submitted as part of a second study, on yellow fever vaccine responses in identical twins. As that second paper reports: The T cell response to vaccination in identical twins was reported by the authors to appear partly convergent and partly personalized. In identical twins, the study followed T cell clones that responded to the vaccine with precision.

Material for sequencing was memory (CD45RO+) T cells sorted from blood. This sample's cell subset or site label indicates: CD45RO+ enriched T cells. The sequence links TRBV4-2 to TRBJ2-7; tentative D gene TRBD1, with 5 bases matching. The source of this sequence is a woman aged 18 to 35 in good health. The CDR3 loop reads CASSQEKQGLYEQYF. The DNA sequence follows: TGTGCCAGCAGCCAAGAAAAGCAGGGCCTCTACGAGCAGTACTTC.